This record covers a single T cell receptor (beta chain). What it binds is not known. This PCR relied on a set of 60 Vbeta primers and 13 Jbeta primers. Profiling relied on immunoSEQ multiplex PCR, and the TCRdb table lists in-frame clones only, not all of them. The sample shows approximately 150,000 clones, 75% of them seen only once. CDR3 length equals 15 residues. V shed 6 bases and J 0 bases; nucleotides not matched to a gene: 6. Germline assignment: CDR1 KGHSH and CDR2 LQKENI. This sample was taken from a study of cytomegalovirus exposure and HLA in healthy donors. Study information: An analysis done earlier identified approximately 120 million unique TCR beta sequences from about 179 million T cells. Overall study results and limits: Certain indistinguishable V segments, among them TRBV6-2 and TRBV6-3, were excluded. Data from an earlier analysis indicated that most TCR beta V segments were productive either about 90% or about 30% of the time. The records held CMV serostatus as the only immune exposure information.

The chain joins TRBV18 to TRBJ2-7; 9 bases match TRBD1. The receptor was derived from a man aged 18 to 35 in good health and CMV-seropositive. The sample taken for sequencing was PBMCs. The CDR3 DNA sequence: TGTGCCAGCTCGCCCACAGGGGGCGCCTCCTACGAGCAGTACTTC. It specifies CASSPTGGASYEQYF. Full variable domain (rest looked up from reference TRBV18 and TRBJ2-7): NAGVMQNPRHLVRRRGQEARLRCSPMKGHSHVYWYRQLPEEGLKFMVYLQKENIIDESGMPKERFSAEFPKEGPSILRIQQVVRGDSAAYFCASSPTGGASYEQYFGPGTRLTVT.